The 23 T cell receptor beta chains listed next were all sequenced from one sample in a study of shared clonotypes between healthy human individuals. Some clones are missing from TCRdb's copy, which holds only in-frame ones; the method was immunoSEQ multiplex PCR. The sample lists approximately 2.1 million clones, over 90% occurring once. Sequencing input: naive CD4+ T cells from PBMCs. Subset described: CD45RA+ positively selected. All receptors derive from a young man in good health. Some clones in this sample may be carry-over from other donors' samples.

The CDR3 reads CASSFPGAPAYEKLFF. The CDR3 coding sequence is TGTGCCAGCAGCTTTCCAGGGGCCCCGGCATATGAAAAACTGTTTTTT. The chain has TRBV7-9 and TRBJ1-4; possible D gene TRBD1, 6 bases. The CDR3 has 16 amino acids. Germline loops: CDR1 SEHNR, CDR2 FQNEAQ (reference sequence). V lost 3 bases to trimming and J lost 6 bases, with 17 bases between them.

The J gene is TRBJ2-3, the V gene TRBV25-1; D remains ambiguous. CDR3 length equals 13 residues. V was clipped by 2 bases and J by 6 bases, with 9 bases between them. Per the germline V gene, CDR1 is MGHDK and CDR2 is SYGVNS. Written as DNA, the CDR3 is TGTGCCAGCAGTGAACATAATGGGGATACGCAGTATTTT. Translating it yields CASSEHNGDTQYF.

This chain joins TRBV5-1 and TRBJ1-1; 7 bases line up with TRBD1. The germline V gene encodes CDR1 SGHRS and CDR2 YFSETQ. J was trimmed by 1 base and V by 3 bases; bases with no gene match: 6. The CDR3 spans 15 residues. The chain's CDR3 is CASSYAGTANTEAFF. The CDR3 coding sequence is TGCGCCAGCAGCTACGCCGGGACAGCGAACACTGAAGCTTTCTTT.

V is TRBV4-2 and J is TRBJ1-5; no clear D gene. The germline gives CDR1 LGHNA, CDR2 YNFKEQ. This CDR3 region has 15 residues. V was cut by 0 bases and J by 6 bases, with 12 bases left in between. The CDR3 nucleotides read TGTGCCAGCAGCCAAGATCTTTACGCTGGTCAGCCCCAGCATTTT. Encoded protein: CASSQDLYAGQPQHF.

The rearrangement uses TRBV9 and TRBJ2-1; 9 bases map to TRBD2. Germline CDR1 and CDR2: SGDLS and YYNGEE. This CDR3 spans 18 amino acids. J lost 8 bases, V lost 3 bases, and 18 bases had no gene match. The CDR3 DNA is TGTGCCAGCAGCGGGGGTAGCGGGAGTTCCGGCTTTTGGGATGAGCAGTTCTTC. Translating gives CASSGGSGSSGFWDEQFF.

The rearrangement links TRBV4-2 to TRBJ2-3; 7 bases are a match to TRBD1. CDR1 LGHNA and CDR2 YNFKEQ come from the germline V gene. The CDR3 totals 14 residues. Germline trimming cut 4 bases from V and 1 base from J; bases unmatched to any gene: 2. The DNA for the CDR3 is TGTGCCAGCAGCCCGGGGACAGGCACAGATACGCAGTATTTT. It encodes CASSPGTGTDTQYF.

This chain connects TRBV6-1 to TRBJ2-4; 7 bases match TRBD1. This CDR3 region has 16 residues. The ends lost 1 base at V and 0 bases at J; junction bases unmatched: 3. The germline V gene encodes CDR1 MNHNS and CDR2 SASEGT. CDR3 sequence (DNA): TGTGCCAGCAGTGAAGAAGGGGGCTTAGCCAAAAACATTCAGTACTTC. Its translation: CASSEEGGLAKNIQYF.

V is TRBV27 and J is TRBJ2-7, with 7 bases identical to TRBD1. This CDR3 comprises 13 residues. Germline loops: CDR1 MNHEY, CDR2 SMNVEV (reference sequence). V lost 3 bases, J lost 3 bases, and 2 bases stayed unmatched. CDR3 region: CASSFQGVYEQYF. The DNA for the CDR3 is TGTGCCAGCAGTTTCCAGGGGGTCTACGAGCAGTACTTC.

This chain uses TRBV9 with TRBJ1-1; D unclear. Trimming took off 2 bases at V and 6 bases at J, with 17 bases between the two ends. The CDR3 sequence is 15 residues long. Germline values: CDR1 SGDLS, CDR2 YYNGEE. This CDR3 reads CASSVLTGPSPEAFF. In nucleotides, the CDR3 is TGTGCCAGCAGCGTTCTCACGGGCCCTTCGCCTGAAGCTTTCTTT.

The V and J genes are TRBV25-1 and TRBJ2-5; D is unclear. The CDR3 consists of 14 residues. Trimming removed 7 bases at V and 4 bases at J, with 16 bases between. In germline, CDR1 is MGHDK, CDR2 SYGVNS. The CDR3 DNA follows: TGTGCCAGCACGGATCGACCGACCGGAGAGACCCAGTACTTC. It specifies CASTDRPTGETQYF.

J is TRBJ1-1 and V is TRBV28, with 7 nucleotides matching TRBD1. From germline, CDR1 is MDHEN and CDR2 SYDVKM. Trimming took 2 bases from V and 7 from J; bases not matched to a gene: 10. The length of the CDR3 is 15 residues. The CDR3 nucleotides are TGTGCCAGCAGTTTAATGGGCAGGGGGTTTATTGAAGCTTTCTTT. Translated: CASSLMGRGFIEAFF.

The rearrangement joins TRBV2 to TRBJ1-1; D possibly corresponds to TRBD1 (5 bases). Trimming stripped 6 bases from V and 2 bases from J, with 16 bases between. Germline-derived CDR1 and CDR2 are SNHLY and FYNNEI. This CDR3 is built from 15 residues. CDR3: CASSDSATVNTEAFF. For the CDR3, the DNA is TGTGCCAGCAGCGACAGTGCCACTGTTAACACTGAAGCTTTCTTT.

The chain uses TRBV28 and TRBJ1-1; D is unresolved. The length of the CDR3 is 12 residues. Germline V CDR1 and CDR2: MDHEN, SYDVKM. V dropped 7 bases and J dropped 0 bases, with 6 bases sitting between them. CDR3 sequence: CASKELNTEAFF. The DNA of the CDR3 is TGTGCCAGCAAGGAGTTGAACACTGAAGCTTTCTTT.

Comment on this clone: Germline is not matched at one junction end, which may reflect a read error. This chain links TRBV6-6 with TRBJ2-7, with 10 nucleotides matching TRBD1. The CDR3 is 15 amino acids. Germline values: CDR1 MNHNY, CDR2 SVGAGI (reference sequence). The CDR3 sequence: CASSYWDRGSDEQYF. CDR3 bases: TGTGCCAGCAGTTATTGGGACAGGGGCTCCGACGAGCAGTACTTC.

The chain joins TRBV2 to TRBJ1-1; a weak D match, TRBD1 (6 bases). CDR1 and CDR2 from the germline V gene are SNHLY and FYNNEI. The ends were cut back, 4 bases at V and 5 bases at J, with 14 bases in the middle. This CDR3 is built from 14 residues. The CDR3, as DNA: TGTGCCAGCAGTGGTACAGGGAAGAGGACTGAAGCTTTCTTT. This sequence encodes CASSGTGKRTEAFF.

The rearrangement links TRBV5-6 to TRBJ1-5; 7 bases line up with TRBD1. Germline V gives CDR1 SGHDT, CDR2 YYEEEE. V lost 3 bases, J lost 9 bases, and 6 bases stayed unmatched. The CDR3 is 13 residues long. DNA of the CDR3: TGTGCCAGCAGCTCCTCGACAGGGCGGCCCCAGCATTTT. It translates to CASSSSTGRPQHF. Looking up the rest from reference TRBV5-6 and TRBJ1-5 gives the full variable domain: DAGVTQSPTHLIKTRGQQVTLRCSPKSGHDTVSWYQQALGQGPQFIFQYYEEEERQRGNFPDRFSGHQFPNYSSELNVNALLLGDSALYLCASSSSTGRPQHFGDGTRLSIL.

The genes are TRBV5-1 and TRBJ2-5; 16 nucleotides match TRBD2. Trimming at V came to 4 bases and at J to 4 bases, leaving 10 bases not matched to a gene. Germline loops: CDR1 SGHRS, CDR2 YFSETQ. The CDR3 runs to 18 residues. CDR3: CASSPGLAGGPGRETQYF. The CDR3 DNA reads TGCGCCAGCAGCCCGGGACTAGCGGGAGGGCCTGGTAGAGAGACCCAGTACTTC.

This sequence joins TRBV7-2 and TRBJ1-1; D unclear. The V end lost 5 bases, the J end lost 4 bases, and 11 bases lay between the germline ends. From germline, CDR1 is SGHTA and CDR2 FQGNSA. The CDR3 contains 13 residues. CDR3 sequence (DNA): TGTGCCAGCAGCCCGGACGGTCTCACTGAAGCTTTCTTT. This translates into CASSPDGLTEAFF.

V and J are TRBV7-9 and TRBJ2-1, with 12 bases identical to TRBD2. Germline CDR1 is SEHNR and CDR2 is FQNEAQ (reference sequence). The V segment lost 2 bases and the J segment 2 bases; nucleotides outside the gene matches: 10. The CDR3 length is 19 residues. CDR3 in DNA: TGTGCCAGCAGCTTATCCTCGACTAGCGGGAGCCTTACCTACAATGAGCAGTTCTTC. Protein: CASSLSSTSGSLTYNEQFF.

As to this clone: This sample also contains other DNA sequences that code for the same CDR3. The chain employs TRBV9 and TRBJ2-1; D not certain. The germline V gene has CDR1 SGDLS and CDR2 YYNGEE. The V end was cut by 0 bases, the J end by 1 base, with 8 bases between. The CDR3 is made up of 15 amino acids. CDR3 sequence (DNA): TGTGCCAGCAGCGTAGCTGGCGGTTCCTACAATGAGCAGTTCTTC. It yields the protein CASSVAGGSYNEQFF.

The genes are TRBV28 and TRBJ2-3; TRBD2 aligns across 8 bases. V was pared by 2 bases and J by 2 bases, with 12 bases of the junction left unmatched. The germline V gene has CDR1 MDHEN and CDR2 SYDVKM. CDR3 length: 18 amino acids. CDR3 DNA sequence: TGTGCCAGCAGTTTAAATTTCCGACTAGCGCTACCCACAGATACGCAGTATTTT. Amino acid sequence: CASSLNFRLALPTDTQYF.

The genes are TRBV10-3 and TRBJ2-5; 10 positions match TRBD2. Germline V gives CDR1 ENHRY, CDR2 SYGVKD. Unmatched junction bases numbered 9, after V lost 6 bases and J lost 2 bases. The CDR3 runs 16 residues. CDR3 loop: CAIREPSGGKQETQYF. The CDR3 nucleotides are TGTGCCATCAGGGAACCTAGCGGGGGTAAACAAGAGACCCAGTACTTC.

This clone was seen only once. V is TRBV7-2 and J is TRBJ2-7, with 7 bases fitting TRBD1. Trimming at V came to 1 base and at J to 4 bases, leaving 7 bases not matched to a gene. The CDR3 consists of 15 residues. Germline V gene data show CDR1 as SGHTA and CDR2 as FQGNSA. CDR3 residues: CASSLGQPGGYEQYF. The DNA for the CDR3 is TGTGCCAGCAGCTTAGGCCAGCCAGGGGGTTACGAGCAGTACTTC.